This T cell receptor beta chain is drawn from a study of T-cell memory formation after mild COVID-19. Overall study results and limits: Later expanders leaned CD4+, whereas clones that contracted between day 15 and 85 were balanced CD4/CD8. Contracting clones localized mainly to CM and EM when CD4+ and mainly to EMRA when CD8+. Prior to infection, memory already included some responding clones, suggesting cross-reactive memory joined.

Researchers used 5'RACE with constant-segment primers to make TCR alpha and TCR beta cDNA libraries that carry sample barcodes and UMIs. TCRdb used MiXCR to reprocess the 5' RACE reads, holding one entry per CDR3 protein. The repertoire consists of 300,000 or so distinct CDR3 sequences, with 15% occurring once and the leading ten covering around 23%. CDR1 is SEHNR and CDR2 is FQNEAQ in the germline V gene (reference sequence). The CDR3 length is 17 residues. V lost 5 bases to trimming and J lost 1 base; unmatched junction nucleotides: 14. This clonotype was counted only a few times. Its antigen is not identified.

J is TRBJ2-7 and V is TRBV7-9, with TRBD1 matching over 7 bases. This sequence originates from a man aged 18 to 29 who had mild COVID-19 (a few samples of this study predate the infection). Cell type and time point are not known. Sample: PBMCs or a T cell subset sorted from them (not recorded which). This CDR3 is CASSLTGTVKVSYEQYF. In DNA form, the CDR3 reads TGTGCCAGCAGCCTGACGGGGACAGTCAAAGTATCCTACGAGCAGTACTTC.